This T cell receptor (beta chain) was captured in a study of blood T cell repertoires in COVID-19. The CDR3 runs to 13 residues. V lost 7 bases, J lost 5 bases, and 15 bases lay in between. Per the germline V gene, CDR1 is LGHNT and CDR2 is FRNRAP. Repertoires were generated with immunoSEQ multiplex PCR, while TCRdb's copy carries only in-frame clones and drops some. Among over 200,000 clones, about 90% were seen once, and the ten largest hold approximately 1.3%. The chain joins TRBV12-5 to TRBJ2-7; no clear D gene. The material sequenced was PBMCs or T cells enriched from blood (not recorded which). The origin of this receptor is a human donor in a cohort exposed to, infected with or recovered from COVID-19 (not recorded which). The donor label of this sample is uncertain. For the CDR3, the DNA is TGTGCTAGTGCCCCAAGCCCTGTCGACGAGCAGTACTTC. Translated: CASAPSPVDEQYF.